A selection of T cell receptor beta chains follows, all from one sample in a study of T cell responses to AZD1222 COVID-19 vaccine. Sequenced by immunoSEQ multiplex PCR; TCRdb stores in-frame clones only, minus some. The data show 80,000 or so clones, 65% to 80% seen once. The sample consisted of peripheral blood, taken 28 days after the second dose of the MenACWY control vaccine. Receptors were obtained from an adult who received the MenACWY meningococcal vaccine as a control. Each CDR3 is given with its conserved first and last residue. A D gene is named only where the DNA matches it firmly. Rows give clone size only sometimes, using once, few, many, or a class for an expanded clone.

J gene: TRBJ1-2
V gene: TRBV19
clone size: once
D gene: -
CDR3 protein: CASSKGPGFTTNYGYTF
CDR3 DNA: TGTGCCAGTAGTAAGGGGCCAGGCTTTACGACCAACTATGGCTACACCTTC

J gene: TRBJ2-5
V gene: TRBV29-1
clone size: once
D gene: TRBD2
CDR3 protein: CSAGTSGGGHEETQYF
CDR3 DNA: TGCAGCGCCGGGACTAGCGGAGGAGGGCATGAGGAGACCCAGTACTTC

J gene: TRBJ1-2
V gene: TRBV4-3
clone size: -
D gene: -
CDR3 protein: CASSQDRSGRLGGYTF
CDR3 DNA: TGCGCCAGCAGCCAAGATCGTTCAGGTCGACTCGGCGGCTACACCTTC

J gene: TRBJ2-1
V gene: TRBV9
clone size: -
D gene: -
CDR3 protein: CASSPRLEGGSNEQFF
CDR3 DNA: TGTGCCAGCAGCCCCCGTTTGGAAGGGGGAAGCAATGAGCAGTTCTTC

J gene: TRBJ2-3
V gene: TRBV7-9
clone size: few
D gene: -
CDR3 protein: CASSYERGPDTQYF
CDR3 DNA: TGTGCCAGCAGCTACGAGAGGGGCCCAGATACGCAGTATTTT

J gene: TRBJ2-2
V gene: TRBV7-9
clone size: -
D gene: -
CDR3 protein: CASSLRTVSGELFF
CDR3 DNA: TGTGCCAGCAGCCTCAGGACTGTTTCCGGGGAGCTGTTTTTT

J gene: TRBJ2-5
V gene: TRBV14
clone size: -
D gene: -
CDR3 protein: CASSQGALLGTQYF
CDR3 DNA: TGTGCCAGCAGCCAAGGGGCCCTCCTGGGGACCCAGTACTTC

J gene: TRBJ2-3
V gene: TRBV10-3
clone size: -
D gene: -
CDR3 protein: CAISEYEDSADTQYF
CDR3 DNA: TGTGCCATCAGTGAGTACGAGGATAGTGCAGATACGCAGTATTTT

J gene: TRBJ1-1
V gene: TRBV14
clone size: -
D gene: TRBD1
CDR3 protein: CASSLRTGGFSEAFF
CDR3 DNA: TGTGCCAGCAGCCTTCGGACAGGGGGCTTCTCTGAAGCTTTCTTT

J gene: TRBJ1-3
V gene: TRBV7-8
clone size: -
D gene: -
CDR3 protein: CASSLARRSGNTIYF
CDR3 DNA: TGTGCCAGCAGCTTAGCTCGGAGATCTGGAAACACCATATATTTT

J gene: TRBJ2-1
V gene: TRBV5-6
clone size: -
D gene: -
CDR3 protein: CASSLWYNEQFF
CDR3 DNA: TGTGCCAGCAGCTTGTGGTACAATGAGCAGTTCTTC

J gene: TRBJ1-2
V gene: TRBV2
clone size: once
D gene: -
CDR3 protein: CASSTESYGYTF
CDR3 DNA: TGTGCCAGCTCTACGGAGAGCTATGGCTACACCTTC

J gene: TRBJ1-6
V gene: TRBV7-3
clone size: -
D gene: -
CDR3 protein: CASNPRGYRNSPLHF
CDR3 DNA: TGTGCCAGCAACCCGAGGGGATATAGGAATTCACCCCTCCACTTT